This T cell receptor (beta chain) was identified in a study of cytomegalovirus exposure and HLA in healthy donors. The CDR3 runs 16 residues. Germline V gene data show CDR1 as MNHEY and CDR2 as SVGAGI. V shed 4 bases and J 8 bases; nucleotides not matched to a gene: 16. PCR was performed using 60 Vbeta and 13 Jbeta primers. Sequenced by immunoSEQ multiplex PCR; TCRdb stores in-frame clones only, minus some. The listing records some 110,000 clones. The TCR originated in a man aged 40-49 years in good health and CMV-seronegative. The material sequenced was PBMCs. This chain uses TRBV6-5 with TRBJ1-2, with TRBD1 identical over 7 bases. CDR3 in DNA: TGTGCCAGCAGTTCAAAGACAGGGACCGCGGGTATAGGCTACACCTTC. Its translation is CASSSKTGTAGIGYTF.